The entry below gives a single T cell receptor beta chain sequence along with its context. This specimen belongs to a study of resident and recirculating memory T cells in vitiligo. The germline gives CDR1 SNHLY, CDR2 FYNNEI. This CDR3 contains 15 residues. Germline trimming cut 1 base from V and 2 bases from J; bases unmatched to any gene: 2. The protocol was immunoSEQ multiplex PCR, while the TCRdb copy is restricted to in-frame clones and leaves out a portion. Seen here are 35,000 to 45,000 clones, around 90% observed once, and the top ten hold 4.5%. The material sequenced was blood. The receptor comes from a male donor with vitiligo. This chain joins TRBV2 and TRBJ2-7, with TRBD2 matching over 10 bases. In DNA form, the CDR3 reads TGTGCCAGCAGTGAAGAGAGCGGGGGGGCCTACGAGCAGTACTTC. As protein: CASSEESGGAYEQYF.